These T cell receptor beta chains were read from a single sample in a study of blood T cell repertoires in COVID-19. Generated by immunoSEQ multiplex PCR, the TCRdb table keeps only in-frame clones and is missing some. The data hold some 310,000 clones, with roughly nine tenths observed a single time. The source material was PBMCs or T cells enriched from blood (not recorded which). The source is a woman between 25 and 40 years old who had recovered from COVID-19. The CDR3 runs from the conserved cysteine through the conserved F or W. A D gene is named only where the DNA matches it firmly.

d_call | cdr3_length | v_call | cdr3_aa
TRBD2 | 17 | TRBV13 | CASSPRASGTSYNEQFF
- | 15 | TRBV30 | CAWSWGEGTANTIYF
- | 13 | TRBV11-2 | CASSLGSYGEQFF
- | 14 | TRBV5-1 | CASSLAGGNQPQHF
- | 15 | TRBV15 | CATSRDRGGAGGYTF
- | 14 | TRBV20-1 | CSARGQQDTGELFF
TRBD2 | 17 | TRBV6-1 | CASSDGLAGVRSDTQYF
- | 13 | TRBV12-3/TRBV12-4 | CASRRTGPYEQYF
TRBD1 | 13 | TRBV6-5 | CASRGGQGYGYTF
- | 14 | TRBV2 | CASSEGRGNEKLFF
TRBD1 | 15 | TRBV11-1 | CASGNRGQNTGELFF
TRBD2 | 16 | TRBV5-4 | CASSLLSGRATDTQYF
TRBD1 | 16 | TRBV6-5 | CASSFSPRQGAYEQYF
- | 15 | TRBV28 | CASSSEGLINEKLFF
TRBD1 | 13 | TRBV7-8 | CASGTGGNTEAFF
TRBD1 | 16 | TRBV5-5 | CASSPGLDRTTGELFF
TRBD1 | 14 | TRBV6-5 | CASSRQGMNTEAFF
- | 17 | TRBV15 | CATSRVSGDYSNQPQHF
TRBD1 | 14 | TRBV7-2 | CASSPRDRGEPQHF
- | 15 | TRBV27 | CASSLQGGTYNEQFF
TRBD1 | 16 | TRBV13 | CASSLQGASETGELFF
TRBD1 | 11 | TRBV28 | CASRGQGEQYF
TRBD1 | 15 | TRBV5-5 | CASSLVSRGNTEAFF
TRBD1 | 15 | TRBV19 | CASSRGTGVIFEQYF
TRBD1 | 16 | TRBV11-2 | CASSFSAGGGGNTIYF
- | 14 | TRBV6-6 | CASSYEPLGNTIYF
TRBD2 | 19 | TRBV15 | CATSREGLAGSRFGDEQFF
TRBD1 | 15 | TRBV25-1 | CASSGLDRVPYEQYF
TRBD2 | 17 | TRBV4-3 | CASSQDGWTSGRDEQFF